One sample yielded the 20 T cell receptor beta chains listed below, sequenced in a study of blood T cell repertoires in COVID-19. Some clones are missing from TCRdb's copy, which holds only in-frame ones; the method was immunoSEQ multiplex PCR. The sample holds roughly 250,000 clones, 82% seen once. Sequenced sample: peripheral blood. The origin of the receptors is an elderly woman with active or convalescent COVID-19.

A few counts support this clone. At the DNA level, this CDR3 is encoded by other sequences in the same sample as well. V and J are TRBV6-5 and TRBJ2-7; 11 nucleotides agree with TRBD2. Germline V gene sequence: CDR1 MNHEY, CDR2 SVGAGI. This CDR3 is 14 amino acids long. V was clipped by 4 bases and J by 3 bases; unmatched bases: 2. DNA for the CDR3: TGTGCCAGCAGTTTAGCGGGAGGGCTCTACGAGCAGTACTTC. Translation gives CASSLAGGLYEQYF.

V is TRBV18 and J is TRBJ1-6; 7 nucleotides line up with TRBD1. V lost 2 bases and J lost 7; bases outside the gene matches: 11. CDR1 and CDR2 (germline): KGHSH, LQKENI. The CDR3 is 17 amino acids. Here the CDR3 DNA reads TGTGCCAGCTCACCAATGGAGAGGGGGCTGAGGAATTCACCCCTCCACTTT. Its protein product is CASSPMERGLRNSPLHF.

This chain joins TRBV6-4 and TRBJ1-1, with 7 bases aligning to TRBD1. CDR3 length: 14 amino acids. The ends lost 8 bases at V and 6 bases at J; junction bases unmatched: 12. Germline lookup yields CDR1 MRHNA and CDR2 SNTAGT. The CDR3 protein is CASRMNRGLAEAFF. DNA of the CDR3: TGTGCCAGCCGCATGAACAGGGGTCTCGCTGAAGCTTTCTTT.

CDR3 in amino acids: CASSVVLAGGATDTQYF. CDR3 coding DNA: TGTGCCAGCAGCGTAGTACTAGCGGGGGGGGCGACAGATACGCAGTATTTT. This chain links TRBV9 with TRBJ2-3; the match to TRBD2 covers 13 bases. The length of the CDR3 is 17 residues. Per the germline V gene, CDR1 is SGDLS and CDR2 is YYNGEE. V shed 0 bases, J shed 3 bases, and the junction held 4 bases outside the gene matches.

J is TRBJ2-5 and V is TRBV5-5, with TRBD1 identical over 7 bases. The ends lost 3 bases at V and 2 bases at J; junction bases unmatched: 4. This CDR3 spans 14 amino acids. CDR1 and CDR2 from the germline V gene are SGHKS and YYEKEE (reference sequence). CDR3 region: CASSYRDRQETQYF. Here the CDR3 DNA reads TGTGCCAGCAGCTACCGGGACAGACAAGAGACCCAGTACTTC.

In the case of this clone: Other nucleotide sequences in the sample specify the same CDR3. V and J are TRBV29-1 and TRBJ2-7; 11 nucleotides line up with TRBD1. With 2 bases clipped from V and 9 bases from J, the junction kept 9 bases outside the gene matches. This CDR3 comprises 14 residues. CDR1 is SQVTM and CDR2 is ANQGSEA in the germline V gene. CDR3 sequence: CSVEYGTGGRGQYF. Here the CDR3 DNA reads TGCAGCGTTGAATATGGGACAGGGGGGCGGGGGCAGTACTTC.

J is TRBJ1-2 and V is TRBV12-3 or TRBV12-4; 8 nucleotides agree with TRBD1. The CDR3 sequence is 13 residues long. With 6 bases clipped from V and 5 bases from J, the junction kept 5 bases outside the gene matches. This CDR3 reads CASRPTGVYGYTF. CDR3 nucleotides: TGTGCCAGCAGGCCGACAGGGGTATATGGCTACACCTTC.

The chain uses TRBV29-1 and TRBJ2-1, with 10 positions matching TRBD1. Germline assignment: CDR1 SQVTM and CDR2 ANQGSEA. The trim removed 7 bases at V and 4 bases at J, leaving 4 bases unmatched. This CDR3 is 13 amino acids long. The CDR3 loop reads CSAWTGGYNEQFF. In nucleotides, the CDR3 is TGCAGCGCTTGGACAGGGGGATACAATGAGCAGTTCTTC.

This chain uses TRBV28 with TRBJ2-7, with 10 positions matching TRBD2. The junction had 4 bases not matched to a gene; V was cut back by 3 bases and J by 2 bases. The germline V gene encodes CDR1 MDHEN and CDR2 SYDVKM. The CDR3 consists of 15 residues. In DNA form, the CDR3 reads TGTGCCAGCAGTTTGACTAGCGGGCCAACCTACGAGCAGTACTTC. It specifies CASSLTSGPTYEQYF. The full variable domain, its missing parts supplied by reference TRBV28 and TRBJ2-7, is DVKVTQSSRYLVKRTGEKVFLECVQDMDHENMFWYRQDPGLGLRLIYFSYDVKMKEKGDIPEGYSVSREKKERFSLILESASTNQTSMYLCASSLTSGPTYEQYFGPGTRLTVT.

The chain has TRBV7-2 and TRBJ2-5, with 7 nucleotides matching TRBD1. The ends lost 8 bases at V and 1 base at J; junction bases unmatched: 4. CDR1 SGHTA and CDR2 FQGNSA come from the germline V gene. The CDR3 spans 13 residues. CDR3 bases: TGTGCCAGCGGCAGACAGGGCCAAGAGACCCAGTACTTC. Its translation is CASGRQGQETQYF.

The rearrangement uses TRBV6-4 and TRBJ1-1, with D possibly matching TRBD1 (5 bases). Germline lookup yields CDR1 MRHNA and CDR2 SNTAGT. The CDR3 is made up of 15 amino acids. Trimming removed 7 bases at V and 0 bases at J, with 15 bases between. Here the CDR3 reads CASTRRQTLNTEAFF. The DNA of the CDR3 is TGTGCCAGCACGAGAAGACAGACGTTGAACACTGAAGCTTTCTTT.

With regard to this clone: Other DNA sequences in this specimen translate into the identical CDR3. The CDR3 bases are TGTGCCAGCAGTGGACAGGGGCTGAACACTGAAGCTTTCTTT. Protein sequence: CASSGQGLNTEAFF. The gene calls are TRBV2 and TRBJ1-1, with TRBD1 matching 8 bases. Germline trimming cut 4 bases from V and 0 bases from J; bases unmatched to any gene: 1. The CDR3 is 14 residues long. Germline CDR1 SNHLY, CDR2 FYNNEI.

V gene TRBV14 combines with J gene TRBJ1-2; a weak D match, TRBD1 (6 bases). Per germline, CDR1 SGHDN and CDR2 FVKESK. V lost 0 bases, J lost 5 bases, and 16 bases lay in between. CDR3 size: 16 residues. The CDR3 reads CASSQEDRTLRYGYTF. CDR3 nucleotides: TGTGCCAGCAGCCAAGAGGACAGAACCCTAAGGTATGGCTACACCTTC.

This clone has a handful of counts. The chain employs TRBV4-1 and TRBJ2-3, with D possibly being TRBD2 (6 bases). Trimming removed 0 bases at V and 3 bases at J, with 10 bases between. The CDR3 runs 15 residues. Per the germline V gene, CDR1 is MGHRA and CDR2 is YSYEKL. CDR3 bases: TGCGCCAGCAGCCAAGATCCGGGAGAAACAGATACGCAGTATTTT. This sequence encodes CASSQDPGETDTQYF.

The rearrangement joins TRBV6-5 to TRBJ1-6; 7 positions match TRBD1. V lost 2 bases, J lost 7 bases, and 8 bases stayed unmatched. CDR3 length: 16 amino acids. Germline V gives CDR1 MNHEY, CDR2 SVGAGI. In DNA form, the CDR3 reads TGTGCCAGCAGTTACAAGGACAGGAGACTCAATTCACCCCTCCACTTT. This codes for CASSYKDRRLNSPLHF.

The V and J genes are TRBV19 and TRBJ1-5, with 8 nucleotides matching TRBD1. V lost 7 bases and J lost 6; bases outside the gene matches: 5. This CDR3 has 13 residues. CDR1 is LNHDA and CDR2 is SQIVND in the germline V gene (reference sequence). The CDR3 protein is CASKGDRSQPQHF. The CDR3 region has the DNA TGTGCCAGTAAGGGGGACAGGAGTCAGCCCCAGCATTTT.

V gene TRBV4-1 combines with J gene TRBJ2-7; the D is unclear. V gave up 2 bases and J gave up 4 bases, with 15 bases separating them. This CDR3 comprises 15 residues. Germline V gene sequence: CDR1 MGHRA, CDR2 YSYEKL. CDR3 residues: CASSQTGTQAYEQYF. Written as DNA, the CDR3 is TGCGCCAGCAGCCAAACCGGTACTCAGGCTTACGAGCAGTACTTC.

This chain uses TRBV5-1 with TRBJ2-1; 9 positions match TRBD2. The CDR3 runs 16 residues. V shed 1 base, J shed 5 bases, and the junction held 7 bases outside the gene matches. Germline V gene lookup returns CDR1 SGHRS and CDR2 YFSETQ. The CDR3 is CASSLLAGGPHNEQFF. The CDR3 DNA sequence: TGCGCCAGCAGCTTGTTGGCGGGGGGGCCCCACAATGAGCAGTTCTTC.

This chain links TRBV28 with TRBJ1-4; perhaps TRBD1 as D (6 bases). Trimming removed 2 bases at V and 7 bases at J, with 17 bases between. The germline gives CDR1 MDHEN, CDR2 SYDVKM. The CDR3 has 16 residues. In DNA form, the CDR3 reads TGTGCCAGCAGTTTAGCCCGAGGGGGGGCGAGTGAAAAACTGTTTTTT. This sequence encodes CASSLARGGASEKLFF.

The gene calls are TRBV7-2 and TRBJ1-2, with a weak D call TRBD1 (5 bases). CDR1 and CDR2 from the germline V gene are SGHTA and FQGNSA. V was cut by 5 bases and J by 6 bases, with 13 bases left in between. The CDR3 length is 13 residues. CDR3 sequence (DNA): TGTGCCAGCAGCCCAGGTCGGGGGGATGGCTACACCTTC. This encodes CASSPGRGDGYTF.